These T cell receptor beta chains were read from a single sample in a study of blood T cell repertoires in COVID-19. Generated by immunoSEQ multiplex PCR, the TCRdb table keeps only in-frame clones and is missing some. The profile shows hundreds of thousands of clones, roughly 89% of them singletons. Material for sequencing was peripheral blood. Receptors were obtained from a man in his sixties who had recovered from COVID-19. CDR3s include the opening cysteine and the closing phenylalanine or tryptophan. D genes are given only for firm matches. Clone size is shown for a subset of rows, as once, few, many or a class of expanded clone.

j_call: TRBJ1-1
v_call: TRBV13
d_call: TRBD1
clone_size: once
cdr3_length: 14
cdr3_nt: TGTGCCAGCAGCTTCAGGGGGCTAGGCACTGAAGCTTTCTTT
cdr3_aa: CASSFRGLGTEAFF

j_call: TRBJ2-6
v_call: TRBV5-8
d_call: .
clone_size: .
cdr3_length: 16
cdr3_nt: TGTGCCAGCAGCTTTTCGACAGTCTCTGGGGCCAACGTCCTGACTTTC
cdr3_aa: CASSFSTVSGANVLTF

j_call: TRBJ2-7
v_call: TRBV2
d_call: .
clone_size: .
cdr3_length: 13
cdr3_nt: TGTGCCAGCAGTGAACGGGTCCTCTACGAGCAGTACTTC
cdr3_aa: CASSERVLYEQYF

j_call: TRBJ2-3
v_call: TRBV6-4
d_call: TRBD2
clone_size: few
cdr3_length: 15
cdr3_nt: TGTGCCAGCAGTGTGAGCGGGGGGGCATCAGATACGCAGTATTTT
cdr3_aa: CASSVSGGASDTQYF

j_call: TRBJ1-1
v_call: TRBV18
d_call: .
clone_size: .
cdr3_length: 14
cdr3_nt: TGTGCCAGCAACAACGATCAGGGGAACACTGAAGCTTTCTTT
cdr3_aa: CASNNDQGNTEAFF

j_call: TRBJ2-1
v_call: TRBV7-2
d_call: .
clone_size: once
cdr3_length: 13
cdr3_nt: TGTGCCAGCGGGGTAGCGGCATACAATGAGCAGTTCTTC
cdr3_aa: CASGVAAYNEQFF

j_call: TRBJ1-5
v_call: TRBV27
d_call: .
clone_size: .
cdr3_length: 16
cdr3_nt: TGTGCCAGCAGTTTCAGGGGCCAGTCGGGCAATCAGCCCCAGCATTTT
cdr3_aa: CASSFRGQSGNQPQHF

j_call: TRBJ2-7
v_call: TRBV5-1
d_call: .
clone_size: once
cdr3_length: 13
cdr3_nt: TGCGCCAGCAGCTTGCACAGCTCCTACGAGCAGTACTTC
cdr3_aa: CASSLHSSYEQYF

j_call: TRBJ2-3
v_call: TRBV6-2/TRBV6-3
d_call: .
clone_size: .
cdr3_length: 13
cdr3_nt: TGTGCCAGCAGTTATATGAGAACAGATACGCAGTATTTT
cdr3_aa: CASSYMRTDTQYF

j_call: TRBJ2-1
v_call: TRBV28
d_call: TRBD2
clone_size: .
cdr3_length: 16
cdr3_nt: TGTGCCAGCAGTTCTCCGGGACTAGCGGGATACAATGAGCAGTTCTTC
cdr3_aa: CASSSPGLAGYNEQFF

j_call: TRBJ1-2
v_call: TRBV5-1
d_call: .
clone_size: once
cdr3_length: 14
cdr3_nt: TGCGCCAGCAGCTTGTTTGAGGGTAACTATGGCTACACCTTC
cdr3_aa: CASSLFEGNYGYTF

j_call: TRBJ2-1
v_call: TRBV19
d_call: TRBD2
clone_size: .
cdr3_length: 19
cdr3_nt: TGTGCCAGTAGTATAGAGGGGTTAAGCGGGAGCCGACTCTACAATGAGCAGTTCTTC
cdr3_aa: CASSIEGLSGSRLYNEQFF

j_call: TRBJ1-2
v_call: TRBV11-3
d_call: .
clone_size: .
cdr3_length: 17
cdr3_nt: TGTGCCAGCAGCTCCGTCACAGGAGCCTGGGCTAACTATGGCTACACCTTC
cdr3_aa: CASSSVTGAWANYGYTF

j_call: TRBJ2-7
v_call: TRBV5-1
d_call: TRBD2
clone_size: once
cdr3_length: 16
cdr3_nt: TGCGCCAGCAGCTTCTCGCAGCGGGAGCTATCCTACGAGCAGTACTTC
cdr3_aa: CASSFSQRELSYEQYF

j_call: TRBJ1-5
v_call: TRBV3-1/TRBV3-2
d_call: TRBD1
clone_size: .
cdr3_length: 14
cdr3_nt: TGTGCCAGCAGCCAAGTACAGGGGGAACAGCCCCAGCATTTT
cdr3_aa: CASSQVQGEQPQHF

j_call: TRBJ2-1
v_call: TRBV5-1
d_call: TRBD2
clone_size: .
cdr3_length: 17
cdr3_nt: TGCGCCAGCAGCTCTGGGGCGGCTAGCGGGGGGAGGAATGAGCAGTTCTTC
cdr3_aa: CASSSGAASGGRNEQFF

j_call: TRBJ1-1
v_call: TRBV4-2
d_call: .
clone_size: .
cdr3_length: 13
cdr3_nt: TGTGCCAGCAGCCCCCGGGTGGGCACTGAAGCTTTCTTT
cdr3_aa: CASSPRVGTEAFF

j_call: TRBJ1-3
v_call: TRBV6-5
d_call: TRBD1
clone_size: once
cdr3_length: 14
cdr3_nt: TGTGCCAGCAGGGGACAGGGATCCGGAAACACCATATATTTT
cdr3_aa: CASRGQGSGNTIYF

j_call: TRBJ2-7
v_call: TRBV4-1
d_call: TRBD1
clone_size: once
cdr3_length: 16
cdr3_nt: TGCGCCAGCAGCCAAGAAGCGGCAGGGGGTCCCTACGAGCAGTACTTC
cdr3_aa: CASSQEAAGGPYEQYF

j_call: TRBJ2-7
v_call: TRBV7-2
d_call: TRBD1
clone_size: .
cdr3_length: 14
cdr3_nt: TGTGCCAGCAGCCCGGACAGGGCCAGCTACGAGCAGTACTTC
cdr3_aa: CASSPDRASYEQYF

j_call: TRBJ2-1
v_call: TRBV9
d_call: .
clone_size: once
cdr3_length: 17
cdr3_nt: TGTGCCAGCAGCCTAAGCCCAGGGGCGTACGGGTACAATGAGCAGTTCTTC
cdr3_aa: CASSLSPGAYGYNEQFF

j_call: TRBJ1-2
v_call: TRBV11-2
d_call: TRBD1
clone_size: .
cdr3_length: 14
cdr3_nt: TGTGCCAGCAGCCAAACAGGGGGCCCCTATGGCTACACCTTC
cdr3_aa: CASSQTGGPYGYTF

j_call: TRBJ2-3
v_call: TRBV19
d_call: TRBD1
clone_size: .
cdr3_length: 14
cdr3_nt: TGTGCCAGTAGTATCACGGGACAGGCAGATACGCAGTATTTT
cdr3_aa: CASSITGQADTQYF

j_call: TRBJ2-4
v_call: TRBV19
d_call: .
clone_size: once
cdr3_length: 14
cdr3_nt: TGTGCCAGCTTCGCCCGACTAGCCAAAAACATTCAGTACTTC
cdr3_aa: CASFARLAKNIQYF

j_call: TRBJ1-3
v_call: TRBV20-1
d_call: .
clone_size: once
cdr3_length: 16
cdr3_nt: TGCAGTGCTAGTCTTGGCAGGGTAAACTCTGGAAACACCATATATTTT
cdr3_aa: CSASLGRVNSGNTIYF

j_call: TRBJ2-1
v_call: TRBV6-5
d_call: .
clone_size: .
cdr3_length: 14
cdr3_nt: TGTGCCAGCAGTTATCTAGGTTCCTACAATGAGCAGTTCTTC
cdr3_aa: CASSYLGSYNEQFF

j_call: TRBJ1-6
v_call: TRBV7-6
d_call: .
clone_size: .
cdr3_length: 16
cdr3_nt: TGTGCCAGCAGCCGGGGAACTAGCTCCTATAATTCACCCCTCCACTTT
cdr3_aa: CASSRGTSSYNSPLHF

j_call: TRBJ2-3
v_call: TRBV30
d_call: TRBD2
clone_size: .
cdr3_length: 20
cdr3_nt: TGTGCCTGGAGTGTACCCCTTAGACTAGCGGGAGGGGTTTGGGGAGATACGCAGTATTTT
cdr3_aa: CAWSVPLRLAGGVWGDTQYF

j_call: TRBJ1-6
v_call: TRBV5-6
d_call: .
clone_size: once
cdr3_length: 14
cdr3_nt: TGTGCCAGCAGCCTGACTGATTACGATTCACCCCTCCACTTT
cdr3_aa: CASSLTDYDSPLHF

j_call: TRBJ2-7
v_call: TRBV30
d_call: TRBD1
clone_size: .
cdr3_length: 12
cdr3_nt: TGTGCCTCCGGGACAGGCCCCTACGAGCAGTACTTC
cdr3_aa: CASGTGPYEQYF

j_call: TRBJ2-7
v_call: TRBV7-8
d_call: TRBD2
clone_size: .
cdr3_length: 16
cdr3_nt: TGTGCCAGCAGCTTACTACTAGCGGGAGGTGGTTTCGAGCAGTACTTC
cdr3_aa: CASSLLLAGGGFEQYF

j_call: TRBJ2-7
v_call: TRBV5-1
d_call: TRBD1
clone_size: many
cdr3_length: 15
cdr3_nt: TGCGCCAGCAGCTTTGGGACAGGGGGCATCAACGAGCAGTACTTC
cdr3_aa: CASSFGTGGINEQYF

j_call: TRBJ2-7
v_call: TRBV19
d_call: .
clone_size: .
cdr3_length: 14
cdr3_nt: TGTGCCAGTAGTCCGGCCGAGGGCCGCTACGAGCAGTACTTC
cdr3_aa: CASSPAEGRYEQYF

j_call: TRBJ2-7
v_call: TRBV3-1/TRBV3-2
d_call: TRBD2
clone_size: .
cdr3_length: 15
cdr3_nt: TGTGCCAGCAGCCAAGAGTACGGGGGGTGGGTCGAGCAGTACTTC
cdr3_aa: CASSQEYGGWVEQYF

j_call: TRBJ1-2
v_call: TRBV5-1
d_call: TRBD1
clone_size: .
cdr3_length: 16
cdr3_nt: TGCGCCAGCAGCTTGGCTGCGGCAGGGGGCGTCTATGGCTACACCTTC
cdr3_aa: CASSLAAAGGVYGYTF

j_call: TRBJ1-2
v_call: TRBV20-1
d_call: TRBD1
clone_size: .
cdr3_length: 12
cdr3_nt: TGCAGTGCTAGTCGGGACAGGGGAGGCTACACCTTC
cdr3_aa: CSASRDRGGYTF

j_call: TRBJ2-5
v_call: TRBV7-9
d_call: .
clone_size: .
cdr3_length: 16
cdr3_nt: TGTGCCAGCAGCTTAGTGGCCAGGGTCGGGCAAGAGACCCAGTACTTC
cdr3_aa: CASSLVARVGQETQYF

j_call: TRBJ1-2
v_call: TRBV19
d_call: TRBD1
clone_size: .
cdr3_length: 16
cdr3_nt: TGTGCCAGCCACCGCACTCCGGGACAGGGGGCCGGTGGCTACACCTTC
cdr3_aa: CASHRTPGQGAGGYTF

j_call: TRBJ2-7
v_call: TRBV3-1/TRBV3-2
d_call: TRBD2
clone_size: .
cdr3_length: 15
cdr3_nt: TGTGCCAGCAGCAGGCCCGGGACTAGTTTGGTCGAGCAGTACTTC
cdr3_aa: CASSRPGTSLVEQYF

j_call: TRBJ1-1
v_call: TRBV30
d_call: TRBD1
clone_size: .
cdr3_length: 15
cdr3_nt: TGTGCCTGGAGTGCTACGACAGGGGGCTTCACTGAAGCTTTCTTT
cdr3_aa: CAWSATTGGFTEAFF

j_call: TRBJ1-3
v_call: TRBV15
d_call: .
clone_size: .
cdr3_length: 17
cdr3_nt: TGTGCCACCAGCAGAGGCCCCCGCGGGACCGGAGGAAACACCATATATTTT
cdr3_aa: CATSRGPRGTGGNTIYF

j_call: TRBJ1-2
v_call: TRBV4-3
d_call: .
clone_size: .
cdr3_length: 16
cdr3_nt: TGCGCCAGCAGCCAAGATTGGAGGGTGGCCAACTATGGCTACACCTTC
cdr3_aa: CASSQDWRVANYGYTF

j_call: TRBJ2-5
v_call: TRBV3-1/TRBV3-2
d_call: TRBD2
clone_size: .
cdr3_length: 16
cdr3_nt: TGTGCCAGCAGCCTTAGGGCTAGCGGGATTGAAGAGACCCAGTACTTC
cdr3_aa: CASSLRASGIEETQYF

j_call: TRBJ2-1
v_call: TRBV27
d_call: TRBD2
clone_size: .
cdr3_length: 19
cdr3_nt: TGTGCCAGCAGTTTACGTTGGACTAGCGGGGGAGAAGTATACAATGAGCAGTTCTTC
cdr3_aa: CASSLRWTSGGEVYNEQFF

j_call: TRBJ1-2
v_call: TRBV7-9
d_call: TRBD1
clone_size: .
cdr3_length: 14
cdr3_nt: TGTGCCAGCAGCCGAACAGGGGGCGGATATGGCTACACCTTC
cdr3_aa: CASSRTGGGYGYTF

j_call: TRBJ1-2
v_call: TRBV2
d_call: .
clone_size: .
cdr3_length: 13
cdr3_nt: TGTGCCAGCACCCCCCGGGAGAACTATGGCTACACCTTC
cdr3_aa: CASTPRENYGYTF

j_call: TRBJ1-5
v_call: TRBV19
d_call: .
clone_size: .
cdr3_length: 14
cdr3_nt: TGTGCCAGTAGTGGACAGTATAGCAATCAGCCCCAGCATTTT
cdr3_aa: CASSGQYSNQPQHF

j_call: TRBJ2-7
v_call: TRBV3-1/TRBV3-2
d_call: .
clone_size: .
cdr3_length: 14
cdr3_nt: TGTGCCAGCAGCCAATGGCATCGGGATTGGGAGCAGTACTTC
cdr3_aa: CASSQWHRDWEQYF

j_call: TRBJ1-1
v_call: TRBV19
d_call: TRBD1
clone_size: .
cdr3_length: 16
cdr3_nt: TGTGCCAGTAGGGGTTGGGGGGACAGGTCGAACACTGAAGCTTTCTTT
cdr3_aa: CASRGWGDRSNTEAFF